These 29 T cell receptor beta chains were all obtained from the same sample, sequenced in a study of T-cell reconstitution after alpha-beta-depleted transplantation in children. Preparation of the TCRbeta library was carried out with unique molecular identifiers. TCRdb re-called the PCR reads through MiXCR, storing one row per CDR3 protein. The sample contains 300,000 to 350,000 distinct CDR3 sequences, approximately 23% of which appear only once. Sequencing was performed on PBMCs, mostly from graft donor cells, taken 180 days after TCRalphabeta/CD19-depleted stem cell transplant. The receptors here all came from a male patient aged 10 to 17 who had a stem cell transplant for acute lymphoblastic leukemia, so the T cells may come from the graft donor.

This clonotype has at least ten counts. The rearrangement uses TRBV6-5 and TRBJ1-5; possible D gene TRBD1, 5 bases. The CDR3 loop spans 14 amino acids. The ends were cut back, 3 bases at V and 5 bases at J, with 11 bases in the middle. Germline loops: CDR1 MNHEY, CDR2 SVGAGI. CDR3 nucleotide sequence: TGTGCCAGCAGTTATCCACAGGCATATCAGCCCCAGCATTTT. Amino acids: CASSYPQAYQPQHF.

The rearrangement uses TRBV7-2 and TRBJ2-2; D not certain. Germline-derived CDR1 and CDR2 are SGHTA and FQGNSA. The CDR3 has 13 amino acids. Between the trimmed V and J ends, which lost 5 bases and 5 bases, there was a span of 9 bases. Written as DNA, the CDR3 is TGTGCCAGCAGCCCGTGGCGGACCGGGGAGCTGTTTTTT. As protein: CASSPWRTGELFF.

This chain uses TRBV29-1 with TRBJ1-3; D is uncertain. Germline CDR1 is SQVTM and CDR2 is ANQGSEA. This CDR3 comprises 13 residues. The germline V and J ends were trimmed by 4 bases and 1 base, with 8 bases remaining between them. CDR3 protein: CSVVEGSGNTIYF. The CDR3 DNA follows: TGCAGCGTTGTGGAGGGTTCTGGAAACACCATATATTTT.

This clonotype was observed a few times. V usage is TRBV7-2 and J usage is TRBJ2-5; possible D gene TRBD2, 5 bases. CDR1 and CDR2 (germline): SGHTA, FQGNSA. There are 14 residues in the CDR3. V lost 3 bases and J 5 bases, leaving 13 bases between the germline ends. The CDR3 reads CASSFGGPRETQYF. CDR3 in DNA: TGTGCCAGCAGCTTTGGCGGGCCCCGTGAGACCCAGTACTTC.

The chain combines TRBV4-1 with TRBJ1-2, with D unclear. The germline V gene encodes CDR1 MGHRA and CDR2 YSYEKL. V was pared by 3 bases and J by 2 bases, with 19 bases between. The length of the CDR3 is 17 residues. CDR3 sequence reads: CASSHPSEGRRNYGYTF. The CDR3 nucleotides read TGCGCCAGCAGCCACCCCTCCGAAGGGAGGAGGAACTATGGCTACACCTTC.

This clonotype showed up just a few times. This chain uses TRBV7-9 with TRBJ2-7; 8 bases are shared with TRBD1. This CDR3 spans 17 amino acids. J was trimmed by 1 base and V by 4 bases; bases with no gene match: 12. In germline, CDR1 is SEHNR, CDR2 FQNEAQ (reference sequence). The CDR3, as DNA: TGTGCCAGCAGCTCCAGAGTTGGACAGGGAGAATCCTACGAGCAGTACTTC. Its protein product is CASSSRVGQGESYEQYF.

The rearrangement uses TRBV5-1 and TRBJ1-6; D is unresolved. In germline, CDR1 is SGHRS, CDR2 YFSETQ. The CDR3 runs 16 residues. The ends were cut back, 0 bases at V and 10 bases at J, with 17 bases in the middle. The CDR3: CASSLALGMETSPLHF. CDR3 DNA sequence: TGCGCCAGCAGCTTGGCGCTAGGGATGGAGACATCACCCCTCCACTTT.

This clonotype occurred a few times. The CDR3 region has the DNA TGTGCCAGCAGCTTTGTCAGGACTTATGGCTACACCTTC. This translates into CASSFVRTYGYTF. V usage is TRBV7-2 and J usage is TRBJ1-2; D remains ambiguous. Trimming cost V 3 bases and J 5 bases, with 10 bases left between them. The CDR3 extends over 13 amino acids. Germline assignment: CDR1 SGHTA and CDR2 FQGNSA.

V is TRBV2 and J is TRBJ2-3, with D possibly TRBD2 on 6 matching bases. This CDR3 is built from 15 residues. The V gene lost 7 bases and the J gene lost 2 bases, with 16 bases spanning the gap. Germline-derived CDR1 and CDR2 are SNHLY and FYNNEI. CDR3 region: CASTPGLTLTDTQYF. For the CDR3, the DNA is TGTGCCAGCACCCCGGGACTTACCCTCACAGATACGCAGTATTTT.

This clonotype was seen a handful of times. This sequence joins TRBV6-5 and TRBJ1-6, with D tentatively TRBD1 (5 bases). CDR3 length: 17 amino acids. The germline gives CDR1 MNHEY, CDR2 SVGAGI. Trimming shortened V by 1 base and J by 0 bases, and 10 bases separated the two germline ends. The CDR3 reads CASSYWGLSSYNSPLHF. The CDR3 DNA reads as TGTGCCAGCAGTTACTGGGGACTCAGCTCCTATAATTCACCCCTCCACTTT.

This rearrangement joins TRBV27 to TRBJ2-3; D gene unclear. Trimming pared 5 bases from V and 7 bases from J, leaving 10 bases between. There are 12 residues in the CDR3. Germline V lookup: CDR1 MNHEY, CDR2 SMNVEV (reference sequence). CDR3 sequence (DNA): TGTGCCAGCAGTCCCCGGTGGCATACGCAGTATTTT. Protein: CASSPRWHTQYF.

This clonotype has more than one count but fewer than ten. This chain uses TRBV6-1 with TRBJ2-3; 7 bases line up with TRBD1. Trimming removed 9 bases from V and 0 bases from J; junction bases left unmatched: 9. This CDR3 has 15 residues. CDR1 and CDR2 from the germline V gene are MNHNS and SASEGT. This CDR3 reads CASGPGQTSTDTQYF. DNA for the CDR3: TGTGCCAGTGGGCCGGGACAGACTAGCACAGATACGCAGTATTTT.

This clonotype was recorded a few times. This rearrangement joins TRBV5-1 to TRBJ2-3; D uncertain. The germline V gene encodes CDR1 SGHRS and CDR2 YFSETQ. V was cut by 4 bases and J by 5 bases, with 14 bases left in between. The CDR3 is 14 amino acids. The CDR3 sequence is CASSQGWAEDTQYF. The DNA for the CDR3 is TGCGCCAGCAGCCAAGGATGGGCGGAAGATACGCAGTATTTT.

The CDR3 bases are TGTGCCAGCAGTTTGGGGCCAGGGAATGAAAAACTGTTTTTT. Translated, it gives CASSLGPGNEKLFF. This chain uses TRBV27 with TRBJ1-4, with a possible D match to TRBD1 (5 bases). Looked up from germline, CDR1 is MNHEY and CDR2 is SMNVEV (reference sequence). V lost 3 bases and J 5 bases, leaving 10 bases between the germline ends. The CDR3 is 14 residues long. Filled out from reference TRBV27 and TRBJ1-4, the complete variable domain reads EAQVTQNPRYLITVTGKKLTVTCSQNMNHEYMSWYRQDPGLGLRQIYYSMNVEVTDKGDVPEGYKVSRKEKRNFPLILESPSPNQTSLYFCASSLGPGNEKLFFGSGTQLSVL.

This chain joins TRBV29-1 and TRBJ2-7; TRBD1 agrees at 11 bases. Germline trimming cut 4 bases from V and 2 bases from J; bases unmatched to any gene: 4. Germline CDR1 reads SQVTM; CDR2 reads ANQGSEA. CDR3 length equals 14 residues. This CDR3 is CSVVPGQGAYEQYF. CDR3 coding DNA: TGCAGCGTTGTCCCGGGACAGGGGGCCTACGAGCAGTACTTC.

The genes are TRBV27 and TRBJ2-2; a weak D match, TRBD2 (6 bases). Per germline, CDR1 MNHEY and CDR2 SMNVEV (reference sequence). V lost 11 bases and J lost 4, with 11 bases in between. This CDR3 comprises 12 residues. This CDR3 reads CAGLSATGELFF. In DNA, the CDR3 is TGTGCCGGACTATCCGCCACCGGGGAGCTGTTTTTT.

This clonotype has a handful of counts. The CDR3 DNA follows: TGTGCCAGCAGCTCGGGTTCTACTAGCGGGCTGAGCACAGATACGCAGTATTTT. Protein sequence: CASSSGSTSGLSTDTQYF. The chain combines TRBV5-6 with TRBJ2-3; 9 nucleotides match TRBD2. This CDR3 comprises 18 residues. After removal of 3 bases from V and 0 bases from J, the junction contained 11 bases not matched to a gene. Germline lookup yields CDR1 SGHDT and CDR2 YYEEEE. Filled out from reference TRBV5-6 and TRBJ2-3, the complete variable domain reads DAGVTQSPTHLIKTRGQQVTLRCSPKSGHDTVSWYQQALGQGPQFIFQYYEEEERQRGNFPDRFSGHQFPNYSSELNVNALLLGDSALYLCASSSGSTSGLSTDTQYFGPGTRLTVL.

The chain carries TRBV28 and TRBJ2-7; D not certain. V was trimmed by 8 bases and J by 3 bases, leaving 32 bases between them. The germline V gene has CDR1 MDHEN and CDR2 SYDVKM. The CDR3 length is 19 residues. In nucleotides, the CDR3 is TGTGCCAGCTCTCCCCCCCTTGGCGTCCTAGGAAGTCTTGTCTACGAGCAGTACTTC. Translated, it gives CASSPPLGVLGSLVYEQYF. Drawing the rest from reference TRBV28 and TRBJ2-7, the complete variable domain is DVKVTQSSRYLVKRTGEKVFLECVQDMDHENMFWYRQDPGLGLRLIYFSYDVKMKEKGDIPEGYSVSREKKERFSLILESASTNQTSMYLCASSPPLGVLGSLVYEQYFGPGTRLTVT.

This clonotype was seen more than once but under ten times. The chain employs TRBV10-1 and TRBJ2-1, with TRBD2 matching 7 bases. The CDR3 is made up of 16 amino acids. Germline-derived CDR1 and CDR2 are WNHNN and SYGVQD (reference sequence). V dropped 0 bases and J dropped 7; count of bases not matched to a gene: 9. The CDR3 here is CASSESRASGGNEQFF. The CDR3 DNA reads TGCGCCAGCAGTGAGTCGAGGGCTAGCGGAGGGAATGAGCAGTTCTTC.

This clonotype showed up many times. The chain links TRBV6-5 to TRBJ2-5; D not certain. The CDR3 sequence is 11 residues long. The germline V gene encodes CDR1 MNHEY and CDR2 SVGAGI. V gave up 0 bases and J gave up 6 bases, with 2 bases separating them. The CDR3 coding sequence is TGTGCCAGCAGTTACTCGCAGACCCAGTACTTC. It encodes CASSYSQTQYF.

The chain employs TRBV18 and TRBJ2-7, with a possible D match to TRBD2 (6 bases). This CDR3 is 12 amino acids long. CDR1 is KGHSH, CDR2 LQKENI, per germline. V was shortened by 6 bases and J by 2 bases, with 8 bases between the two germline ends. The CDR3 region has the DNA TGTGCCAGCTCCGGAGGGGCCTACGAGCAGTACTTC. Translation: CASSGGAYEQYF.

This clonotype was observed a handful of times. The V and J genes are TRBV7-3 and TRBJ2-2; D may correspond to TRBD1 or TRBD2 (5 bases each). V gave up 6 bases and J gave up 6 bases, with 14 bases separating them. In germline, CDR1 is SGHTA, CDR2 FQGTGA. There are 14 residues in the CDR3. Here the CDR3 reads CASRPGTYAGELFF. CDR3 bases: TGTGCCAGCAGACCCGGGACCTACGCCGGGGAGCTGTTTTTT.

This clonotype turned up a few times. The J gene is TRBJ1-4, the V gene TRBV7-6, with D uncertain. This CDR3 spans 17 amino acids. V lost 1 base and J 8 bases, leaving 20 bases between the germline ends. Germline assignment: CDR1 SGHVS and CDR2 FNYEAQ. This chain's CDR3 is CASSLGGLGIVGEKLFF. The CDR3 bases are TGTGCCAGCAGCTTAGGAGGTTTGGGAATTGTGGGGGAAAAACTGTTTTTT.

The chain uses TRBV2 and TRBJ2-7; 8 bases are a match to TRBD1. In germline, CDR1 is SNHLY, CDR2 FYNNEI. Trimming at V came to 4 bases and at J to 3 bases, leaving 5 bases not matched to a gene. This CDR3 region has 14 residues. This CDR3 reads CASSGGDRFYEQYF. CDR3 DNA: TGTGCCAGCAGTGGAGGGGACAGGTTCTACGAGCAGTACTTC.

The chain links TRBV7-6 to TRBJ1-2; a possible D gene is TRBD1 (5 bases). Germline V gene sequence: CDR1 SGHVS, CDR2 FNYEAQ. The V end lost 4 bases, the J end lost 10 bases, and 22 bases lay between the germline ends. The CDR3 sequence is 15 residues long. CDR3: CASSSRLGAAFFYTF. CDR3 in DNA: TGTGCCAGCAGCTCCCGCCTAGGGGCCGCGTTCTTCTACACCTTC.

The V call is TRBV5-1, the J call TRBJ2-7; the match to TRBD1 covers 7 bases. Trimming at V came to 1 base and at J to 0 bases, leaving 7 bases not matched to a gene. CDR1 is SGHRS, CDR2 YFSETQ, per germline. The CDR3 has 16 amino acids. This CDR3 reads CASSLRQTGSSYEQYF. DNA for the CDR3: TGCGCCAGCAGCTTGCGTCAGACAGGGAGCTCCTACGAGCAGTACTTC.

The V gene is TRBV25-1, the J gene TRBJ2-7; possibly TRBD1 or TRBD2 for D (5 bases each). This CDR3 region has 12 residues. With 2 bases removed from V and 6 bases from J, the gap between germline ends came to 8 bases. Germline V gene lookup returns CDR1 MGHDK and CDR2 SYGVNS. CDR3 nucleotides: TGTGCCAGCAGTGAAGGGGGATCCGAGCAGTACTTC. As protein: CASSEGGSEQYF.

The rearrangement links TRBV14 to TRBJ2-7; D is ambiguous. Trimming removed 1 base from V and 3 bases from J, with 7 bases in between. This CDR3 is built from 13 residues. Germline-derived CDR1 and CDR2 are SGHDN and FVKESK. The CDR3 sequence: CASSQGMSYEQYF. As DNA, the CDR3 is TGTGCCAGCAGCCAAGGAATGAGCTACGAGCAGTACTTC.

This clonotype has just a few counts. CDR3 amino acids: CASGARAEQFF. The CDR3 bases are TGTGCCAGCGGGGCCCGGGCTGAGCAGTTCTTC. V gene TRBV6-6 combines with J gene TRBJ2-1; possibly TRBD1 for D (5 bases). V lost 8 bases and J lost 9, with 11 bases in between. From germline, CDR1 is MNHNY and CDR2 SVGAGI (reference sequence). The CDR3 consists of 11 residues.